The 24 T cell receptor beta chains presented below share a single source sample, sequenced in a study of control samples from healthy donors and cancer patients. Generated by immunoSEQ multiplex PCR, the TCRdb table keeps only in-frame clones and is missing some. The table lists about 160,000 clones, around 94% of them singletons. The sequenced sample consisted of PBMCs. These receptor sequences come from a man in his sixties with colorectal cancer.

V is TRBV5-1 and J is TRBJ1-6, with 7 bases fitting TRBD1. CDR3 length equals 18 residues. With V trimmed by 3 bases and J by 8 bases, 17 bases remained unmatched. Germline values: CDR1 SGHRS, CDR2 YFSETQ. DNA for the CDR3: TGCGCCAGCAGCTCCTCTCAAGGGGGCTTCGGCGTGGATTCACCCCTCCACTTT. This codes for CASSSSQGGFGVDSPLHF. Complete variable domain (other parts from reference TRBV5-1 and TRBJ1-6): KAGVTQTPRYLIKTRGQQVTLSCSPISGHRSVSWYQQTPGQGLQFLFEYFSETQRNKGNFPGRFSGRQFSNSRSEMNVSTLELGDSALYLCASSSSQGGFGVDSPLHFGNGTRLTVT.

This clone was observed a single time. V and J are TRBV7-9 and TRBJ2-5; D is possibly TRBD1 or TRBD2 (6 bases each). CDR3 size: 14 residues. The germline V gene encodes CDR1 SEHNR and CDR2 FQNEAQ (reference sequence). Trimming cost V 2 bases and J 4 bases, with 11 bases left between them. The CDR3 nucleotides are TGTGCCAGCAGCTTAAGGGGGGCCGGAGAGACCCAGTACTTC. As protein: CASSLRGAGETQYF.

As DNA, the CDR3 is TGTGCCAGCAGTTTAAGGCCCAACTATGGCTACACCTTC. This sequence encodes CASSLRPNYGYTF. This chain uses TRBV12-3 or TRBV12-4 with TRBJ1-2; D remains unclear. The CDR3 extends over 13 amino acids. Between the trimmed V and J ends, which lost 2 bases and 2 bases, there was a span of 6 bases.

This clone showed up just once. The gene calls are TRBV6-1 and TRBJ2-5; 7 positions match TRBD2. J lost 7 bases, V lost 5 bases, and 10 bases had no gene match. Germline V gives CDR1 MNHNS, CDR2 SASEGT. The CDR3 runs to 14 residues. CDR3 in DNA: TGTGCCAGCAGTTCCAGGGAGGGGTCGGGGACCCAGTACTTC. Its protein is CASSSREGSGTQYF.

The rearrangement uses TRBV4-1 and TRBJ1-2; no clear D gene. CDR3 length: 15 amino acids. CDR1 and CDR2 from the germline V gene are MGHRA and YSYEKL. V gave up 1 base and J gave up 3 bases, with 12 bases separating them. In DNA form, the CDR3 reads TGCGCCAGCAGCCAAGCCGAGGTGTCATACTATGGCTACACCTTC. Residues: CASSQAEVSYYGYTF.

The rearrangement uses TRBV6-1 and TRBJ1-1, with 11 bases aligning to TRBD1. Germline V gives CDR1 MNHNS, CDR2 SASEGT. The CDR3 is 14 residues long. V lost 3 bases and J lost 8; bases outside the gene matches: 5. The CDR3 DNA reads TGTGCCAGCAGTGAGCGGACAGGGGGCGCAGAAGCTTTCTTT. Its translation: CASSERTGGAEAFF.

The rearrangement uses TRBV25-1 and TRBJ2-2; no reliable D call. V was pared by 3 bases and J by 6 bases, with 8 bases between. Germline V gene data show CDR1 as MGHDK and CDR2 as SYGVNS. The CDR3 is made up of 13 amino acids. CDR3 loop: CASSDQEPGELFF. The CDR3 bases are TGTGCCAGCAGTGACCAGGAACCCGGGGAGCTGTTTTTT.

The chain recombines TRBV11-2 with TRBJ1-1; D unresolved. V was cut by 3 bases and J by 0 bases, with 5 bases left in between. The CDR3 length is 13 residues. CDR1 is SGHAT and CDR2 is FQNNGV in the germline V gene. The CDR3 sequence: CASSFTLNTEAFF. Here the CDR3 DNA reads TGTGCCAGCAGCTTCACACTGAACACTGAAGCTTTCTTT.

The rearrangement links TRBV21-1 to TRBJ1-3; the tabulated D call, TRBD1, remains unverified against the DNA. TRBV21-1 is a pseudogene locus. CDR3 size: 14 residues. CDR3 in DNA: TGTGCCAGCAGGGACACCTACTCTGGAAACACCATATATTTT. It encodes CASRDTYSGNTIYF.

This clone has only one observation. The chain is built from TRBV30 and TRBJ1-2, with D hard to call. Per the germline V gene, CDR1 is GTSNPN and CDR2 is SVGIG (reference sequence). Trimming shortened V by 6 bases and J by 7 bases, and 15 bases separated the two germline ends. This CDR3 has 12 residues. The CDR3 DNA sequence: TGTGCCTGTGGGGAAGCACAGTTTGGCTACACCTTC. Translated: CACGEAQFGYTF.

The chain is built from TRBV6-1 and TRBJ2-7, with D perhaps matching TRBD2 (6 bases). V dropped 1 base and J dropped 3 bases, with 16 bases sitting between them. The CDR3 runs 16 residues. Germline V gives CDR1 MNHNS, CDR2 SASEGT. DNA of the CDR3: TGTGCCAGCAGTGAAGATGGGGCGGGAATTTACTACGAGCAGTACTTC. This translates into CASSEDGAGIYYEQYF.

The chain is built from TRBV6-5 and TRBJ2-7, with D perhaps TRBD2 (7 bases). The CDR3 runs 14 residues. In germline, CDR1 is MNHEY, CDR2 SVGAGI. The V end lost 7 bases, the J end lost 0 bases, and 13 bases lay between the germline ends. The CDR3 sequence: CASIGGDPSYEQYF. The CDR3 DNA reads TGTGCCAGCATAGGGGGGGACCCCTCCTACGAGCAGTACTTC.

This sequence joins TRBV4-3 and TRBJ2-2, with 7 bases identical to TRBD1. The junction had 3 bases not matched to a gene; V was cut back by 4 bases and J by 4 bases. The CDR3 contains 14 residues. In germline, CDR1 is LGHNA, CDR2 YSLEER. CDR3 sequence reads: CASSRRTGTGELFF. The CDR3 region has the DNA TGCGCCAGCAGCCGCCGGACAGGCACCGGGGAGCTGTTTTTT.

This chain links TRBV18 with TRBJ1-3; no clear D. The ends were cut back, 5 bases at V and 0 bases at J, with 14 bases in the middle. The CDR3 has 16 residues. From germline, CDR1 is KGHSH and CDR2 LQKENI. CDR3 DNA: TGTGCCAGCTCAAATGACCGGCCCAGCTCTGGAAACACCATATATTTT. This encodes CASSNDRPSSGNTIYF.

V and J are TRBV19 and TRBJ1-1, with D unresolved. Per germline, CDR1 LNHDA and CDR2 SQIVND (reference sequence). There are 15 residues in the CDR3. Trimming shortened V by 9 bases and J by 10 bases, and 27 bases separated the two germline ends. The CDR3 loop reads CASTIGPAHSLGAFF. DNA of the CDR3: TGTGCCAGCACTATTGGGCCGGCACACTCACTTGGAGCTTTCTTT. Full variable domain (outside the CDR3, taken from reference TRBV19 and TRBJ1-1): DGGITQSPKYLFRKEGQNVTLSCEQNLNHDAMYWYRQDPGQGLRLIYYSQIVNDFQKGDIAEGYSVSREKKESFPLTVTSAQKNPTAFYLCASTIGPAHSLGAFFGQGTRLTVV.

The genes are TRBV5-6 and TRBJ2-7; maybe TRBD2 (5 bases). V lost 4 bases, J lost 6 bases, and 17 bases lay in between. This CDR3 has 14 amino acids. The germline V gene encodes CDR1 SGHDT and CDR2 YYEEEE. CDR3 residues: CASSPGGLLVEQYF. The CDR3 region has the DNA TGTGCCAGCAGCCCTGGAGGCCTGTTGGTCGAGCAGTACTTC.

J is TRBJ1-1 and V is TRBV2, with TRBD1 identical over 7 bases. The germline V gene encodes CDR1 SNHLY and CDR2 FYNNEI. This CDR3 contains 15 residues. V lost 1 base to trimming and J lost 2 bases; unmatched junction nucleotides: 4. Here the CDR3 reads CASSEDKGANTEAFF. CDR3 nucleotide sequence: TGTGCCAGCAGTGAAGATAAGGGGGCTAACACTGAAGCTTTCTTT.

This chain uses TRBV6-2 or TRBV6-3 with TRBJ2-7; 7 positions agree with TRBD2. Germline CDR1 reads MNHEY; CDR2 reads SVGEGT. With 2 bases clipped from V and 2 bases from J, the junction kept 3 bases outside the gene matches. CDR3 length equals 14 residues. The CDR3 here is CASSYEAGAYEQYF. For the CDR3, the DNA is TGTGCCAGCAGTTACGAGGCGGGGGCCTACGAGCAGTACTTC.

The V and J genes are TRBV6-5 and TRBJ1-2; D may be TRBD1 (6 bases). This CDR3 is built from 13 residues. CDR1 and CDR2 from the germline V gene are MNHEY and SVGAGI. V dropped 2 bases and J dropped 10 bases, with 14 bases sitting between them. CDR3 amino acids: CASSYTRTAAYTF. The DNA of the CDR3 is TGTGCCAGCAGTTACACTAGGACAGCGGCCTACACCTTC.

V is TRBV11-2 and J is TRBJ2-3; 13 bases line up with TRBD2. CDR1 is SGHAT and CDR2 is FQNNGV in the germline V gene. V was clipped by 5 bases and J by 0 bases; unmatched bases: 11. This CDR3 region has 19 residues. The CDR3, as DNA: TGTGCCAGCAGCCCTTATTGGACTAGCGGGGGCCTTAGCACAGATACGCAGTATTTT. It is translated as CASSPYWTSGGLSTDTQYF.

This chain links TRBV2 with TRBJ2-1; 10 bases align to TRBD2. There are 14 residues in the CDR3. V was clipped by 3 bases and J by 9 bases; unmatched bases: 5. The germline V gene has CDR1 SNHLY and CDR2 FYNNEI. This CDR3 is CASSDSGGVSEQFF. The DNA for the CDR3 is TGTGCCAGCAGTGACAGCGGGGGGGTGAGTGAGCAGTTCTTC. Looking up the rest from reference TRBV2 and TRBJ2-1 gives the full variable domain: EPEVTQTPSHQVTQMGQEVILRCVPISNHLYFYWYRQILGQKVEFLVSFYNNEISEKSEIFDDQFSVERPDGSNFTLKIRSTKLEDSAMYFCASSDSGGVSEQFFGPGTRLTVL.

The chain carries TRBV4-1 and TRBJ2-3; 10 positions agree with TRBD2. Germline trimming cut 4 bases from V and 5 bases from J; bases unmatched to any gene: 9. Germline lookup yields CDR1 MGHRA and CDR2 YSYEKL. The CDR3 is made up of 16 amino acids. CDR3 nucleotide sequence: TGCGCCAGCAGCCCTTTAGCGGGGGGCGGTGGAGATACGCAGTATTTT. Protein sequence: CASSPLAGGGGDTQYF.

The CDR3: CASSLIGGVGETQYF. In DNA form, the CDR3 reads TGTGCCAGCAGTTTAATCGGGGGAGTGGGGGAGACCCAGTACTTC. The chain employs TRBV6-5 and TRBJ2-5; tentatively, D is TRBD2 (6 bases). Germline V gene lookup returns CDR1 MNHEY and CDR2 SVGAGI. This CDR3 is 15 amino acids long. The V end was cut by 4 bases, the J end by 5 bases, with 17 bases between.

This clone was seen more than once but under ten times. The J gene is TRBJ2-4, the V gene TRBV19; 8 bases line up with TRBD1. Germline CDR1 LNHDA, CDR2 SQIVND (reference sequence). The V segment lost 5 bases and the J segment 5 bases; nucleotides outside the gene matches: 5. The CDR3 loop spans 14 amino acids. In DNA, the CDR3 is TGTGCCAGTAGTTACGGACAGGGCCAAAACATTCAGTACTTC. It codes for CASSYGQGQNIQYF.